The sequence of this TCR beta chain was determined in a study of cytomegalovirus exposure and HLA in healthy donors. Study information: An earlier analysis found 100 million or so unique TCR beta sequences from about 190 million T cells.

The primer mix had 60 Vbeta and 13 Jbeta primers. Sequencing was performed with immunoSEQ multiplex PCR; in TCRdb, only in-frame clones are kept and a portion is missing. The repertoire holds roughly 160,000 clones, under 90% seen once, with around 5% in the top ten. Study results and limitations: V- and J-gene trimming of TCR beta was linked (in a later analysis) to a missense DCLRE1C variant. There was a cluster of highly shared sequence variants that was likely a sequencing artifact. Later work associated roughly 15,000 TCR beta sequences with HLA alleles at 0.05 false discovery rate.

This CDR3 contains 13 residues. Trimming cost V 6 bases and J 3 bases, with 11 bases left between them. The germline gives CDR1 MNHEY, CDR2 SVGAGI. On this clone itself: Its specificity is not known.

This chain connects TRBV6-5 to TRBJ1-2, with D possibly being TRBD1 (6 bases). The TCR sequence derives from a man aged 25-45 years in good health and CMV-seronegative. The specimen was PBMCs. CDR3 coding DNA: TGTGCCAGCAGCATGACAGGAGACTATGGCTACACCTTC. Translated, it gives CASSMTGDYGYTF.